The 5 T cell receptor beta chains in this list originate from one sample, sequenced in a study of early T cells in non-severe SARS-CoV-2 infection. TCRdb processed the 5' RACE reads anew with MiXCR; each CDR3 protein has one entry. The data show approximately 81,000 distinct CDR3 sequences, roughly an eighth seen once. Input material: whole blood. Receptor source: an adult who was a healthcare worker with PCR-confirmed SARS-CoV-2 infection or an uninfected control (not recorded which).

In this sample, this clonotype turned up many times. The V call is TRBV6-5, the J call TRBJ1-4, with D tentatively TRBD1 (6 bases). CDR1 is MNHEY and CDR2 is SVGAGI in the germline V gene. The CDR3 is made up of 14 amino acids. Trimming took off 5 bases at V and 0 bases at J, with 7 bases between the two ends. CDR3 in DNA: TGTGCCAGCAGTCGGACAGCAACTAATGAAAAACTGTTTTTT. Its translation: CASSRTATNEKLFF.

This chain joins TRBV5-1 and TRBJ2-1; D unclear. The CDR3 is 14 amino acids. The germline V gene has CDR1 SGHRS and CDR2 YFSETQ. With 0 bases removed from V and 8 bases from J, the gap between germline ends came to 12 bases. CDR3 sequence (DNA): TGCGCCAGCAGCTTGGGTGGGCCTCTCGATGAGCAGTTCTTC. Translation: CASSLGGPLDEQFF.

As concerns this clonotype: The junction departs from the called germline gene at one end, perhaps through a read error. This chain uses TRBV7-9 with TRBJ1-2, with 8 bases lining up with TRBD1. CDR3 size: 14 residues. CDR1 is SEHNR, CDR2 FQNEAQ, per germline (reference sequence). The DNA for the CDR3 is TGTGTCAGCTCTGGACAGGGAATCCTCTATGGCTACACCTTC. It codes for CVSSGQGILYGYTF.

The V call is TRBV5-1, the J call TRBJ2-7; D could derive from TRBD1 or TRBD2 (5 bases each). CDR3 length equals 14 residues. With 1 base removed from V and 5 bases from J, the gap between germline ends came to 13 bases. Germline lookup yields CDR1 SGHRS and CDR2 YFSETQ. CDR3 residues: CASSLRGLVHEQYF. Written as DNA, the CDR3 is TGCGCCAGCAGCTTGCGGGGCTTAGTCCACGAGCAGTACTTC.

This clonotype showed up many times. The J gene is TRBJ1-6, the V gene TRBV11-3; D is ambiguous. Germline V gene lookup returns CDR1 SGHNT and CDR2 YENEEA. The V end was cut by 0 bases, the J end by 7 bases, with 7 bases between. The CDR3 totals 14 residues. CDR3 sequence reads: CASSLEGLNSPLHF. The CDR3 region has the DNA TGTGCCAGCAGCTTAGAAGGCCTCAATTCACCCCTCCACTTT. The full variable domain, rest sourced from reference TRBV11-3 and TRBJ1-6, is EAGVVQSPRYKIIEKKQPVAFWCNPISGHNTLYWYLQNLGQGPELLIRYENEEAVDDSQLPKDRFSAERLKGVDSTLKIQPAELGDSAVYLCASSLEGLNSPLHFGNGTRLTVT.